The next 8 T cell receptor beta chains were all read from a single sample in a study of blood T cell repertoires in COVID-19. Clones were read by immunoSEQ multiplex PCR, and TCRdb kept only the in-frame ones, dropping some. The sample has around 99,000 clones; 65% to 90% are singletons. What was sequenced was peripheral blood. Receptor source: a woman aged 80 or over with active or convalescent COVID-19.

V gene TRBV19 combines with J gene TRBJ2-5, with TRBD1 as a possible D gene (6 bases). The germline V gene encodes CDR1 LNHDA and CDR2 SQIVND (reference sequence). V lost 7 bases, J lost 6 bases, and 15 bases lay in between. The CDR3 is 13 residues long. The CDR3 loop is CASTIQGGQTQYF. For the CDR3, the DNA is TGTGCCAGTACCATACAGGGTGGACAGACCCAGTACTTC.

V is TRBV28 and J is TRBJ2-3, with 13 nucleotides matching TRBD2. The CDR3 extends over 17 amino acids. Per the germline V gene, CDR1 is MDHEN and CDR2 is SYDVKM. With V trimmed by 4 bases and J by 0 bases, 4 bases remained unmatched. CDR3 loop: CASSSGLAGVSTDTQYF. The CDR3 DNA is TGTGCCAGCAGTTCTGGACTAGCGGGAGTGAGCACAGATACGCAGTATTTT.

The V call is TRBV9, the J call TRBJ1-1; D unresolved. V gave up 0 bases and J gave up 3 bases, with 6 bases separating them. CDR3 length equals 13 residues. Germline V CDR1 and CDR2: SGDLS, YYNGEE. The CDR3 sequence: CASSVASDTEAFF. DNA for the CDR3: TGTGCCAGCAGCGTAGCTTCCGACACTGAAGCTTTCTTT.

The rearrangement joins TRBV27 to TRBJ2-7, with 7 bases fitting TRBD2. The CDR3 is made up of 18 amino acids. With V trimmed by 2 bases and J by 0 bases, 13 bases remained unmatched. Germline lookup yields CDR1 MNHEY and CDR2 SMNVEV (reference sequence). The CDR3: CASSLRTPSGASSYEQYF. The DNA of the CDR3 is TGTGCCAGCAGTTTAAGGACACCCAGCGGGGCCAGCTCCTACGAGCAGTACTTC.

The gene calls are TRBV2 and TRBJ1-2; 9 bases are shared with TRBD1. Germline V lookup: CDR1 SNHLY, CDR2 FYNNEI. The length of the CDR3 is 14 residues. The J segment lost 7 bases and the V segment lost 3 bases, leaving 6 bases of the junction unmatched. DNA of the CDR3: TGTGCCAGCAGTGACCGGGGACAGGGTTTTGGCTACACCTTC. Translation gives CASSDRGQGFGYTF.

The V call is TRBV3-1 (or the pseudogene TRBV3-2), the J call TRBJ2-1; the match to TRBD2 covers 10 bases. Germline loops: CDR1 LGHDT, CDR2 YNNKEL (reference sequence). This CDR3 contains 15 residues. J gave up 2 bases and V 5 bases, and 3 bases lay outside the gene matches. The CDR3 region is CASSVSGRTYNEQFF. The CDR3, as DNA: TGTGCCAGCAGCGTTAGCGGGAGGACCTACAATGAGCAGTTCTTC.

The rearrangement links TRBV7-2 to TRBJ2-5; TRBD2 matches at 8 bases. Trimming removed 5 bases from V and 4 bases from J; junction bases left unmatched: 9. The CDR3 spans 15 residues. From germline, CDR1 is SGHTA and CDR2 FQGNSA. This chain's CDR3 is CASSREGLGGETQYF. CDR3 DNA: TGTGCCAGCAGCAGGGAGGGACTAGGGGGAGAGACCCAGTACTTC.

The rearrangement joins TRBV9 to TRBJ2-5; the D gene is possibly TRBD1 (6 bases). Germline V gives CDR1 SGDLS, CDR2 YYNGEE. Trimming cost V 3 bases and J 0 bases, with 15 bases left between them. This CDR3 region has 16 residues. The CDR3 DNA sequence: TGTGCCAGCAGCGGGGGGCTAGCCCCGTACCAAGAGACCCAGTACTTC. Amino acids: CASSGGLAPYQETQYF. The variable domain in full, completed from reference TRBV9 and TRBJ2-5, reads DSGVTQTPKHLITATGQRVTLRCSPRSGDLSVYWYQQSLDQGLQFLIQYYNGEERAKGNILERFSAQQFPDLHSELNLSSLELGDSALYFCASSGGLAPYQETQYFGPGTRLLVL.